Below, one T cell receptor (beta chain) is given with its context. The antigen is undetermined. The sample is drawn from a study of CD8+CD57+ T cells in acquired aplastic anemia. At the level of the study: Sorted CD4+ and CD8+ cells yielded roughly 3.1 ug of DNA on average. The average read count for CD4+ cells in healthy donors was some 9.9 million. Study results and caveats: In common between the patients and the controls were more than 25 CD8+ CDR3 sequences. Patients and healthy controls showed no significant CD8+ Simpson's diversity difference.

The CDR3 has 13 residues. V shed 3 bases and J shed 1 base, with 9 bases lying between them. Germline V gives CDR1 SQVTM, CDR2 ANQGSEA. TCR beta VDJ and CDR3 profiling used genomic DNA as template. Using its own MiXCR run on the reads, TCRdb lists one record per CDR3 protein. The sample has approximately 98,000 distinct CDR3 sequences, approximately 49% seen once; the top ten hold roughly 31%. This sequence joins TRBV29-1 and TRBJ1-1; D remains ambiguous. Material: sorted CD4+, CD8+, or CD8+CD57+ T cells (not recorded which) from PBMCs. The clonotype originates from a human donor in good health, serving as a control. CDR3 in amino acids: CSVDISRNTEAFF. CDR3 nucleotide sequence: TGCAGCGTTGATATATCGCGGAACACTGAAGCTTTCTTT. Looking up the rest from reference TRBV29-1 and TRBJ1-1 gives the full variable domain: SAVISQKPSRDICQRGTSLTIQCQVDSQVTMMFWYRQQPGQSLTLIATANQGSEATYESGFVIDKFPISRPNLTFSTLTVSNMSPEDSSIYLCSVDISRNTEAFFGQGTRLTVV.